The 10 T cell receptor beta chains given below trace back to one sample, sequenced in a study of tumor and adjacent non-tumor tissue in lung cancer. TCRbeta libraries were built with three rounds of nested PCR, modified from ARM-PCR. One entry per CDR3 protein results from TCRdb running MiXCR on the multiplex PCR reads. The sample contains some 71,000 distinct CDR3 sequences, just under 75% of which appear only once. RNA was extracted from bulk tissue without any cell sorting. The material sequenced was lung tumor tissue. The receptor set was obtained from a woman aged 40-49 years with non-small cell lung cancer.

V gene TRBV6-1 combines with J gene TRBJ2-7; D remains ambiguous. The ends were cut back, 8 bases at V and 2 bases at J, with 19 bases in the middle. Germline V gene lookup returns CDR1 MNHNS and CDR2 SASEGT. The CDR3 runs 15 residues. CDR3 coding DNA: TGTGCCAGCCGGTGGGATACAGATACAGCCTACGAGCAGTACTTC. This codes for CASRWDTDTAYEQYF.

Turning to this clonotype: The germline gene is not matched at one end of the junction; a read error may be the cause. The chain carries TRBV4-1 and TRBJ2-1; TRBD2 aligns across 12 bases. This CDR3 is built from 17 residues. Germline V lookup: CDR1 MGHRA, CDR2 YSYEKL. The DNA of the CDR3 is TGCGCCTGCAGCCAAGATCGGGCTAGCGGGAGGGTAGGCGAGCAATTCTTC. Translation: CACSQDRASGRVGEQFF.

About this clonotype itself: The junction departs from germline at one end; a sequencing error may be responsible. The chain is built from TRBV11-3 and TRBJ1-1; D unclear. Germline values: CDR1 SGHNT, CDR2 YENEEA. This CDR3 is 13 amino acids long. The CDR3 DNA sequence: TGTGCCAGCAGCTTAGCTGGGAACACTGATGCTTTATTT. Translated, it gives CASSLAGNTDALF.

Of note for this clonotype: One junction end disagrees with the germline gene, perhaps due to a read error. The V and J genes are TRBV6-5 and TRBJ1-6, with TRBD1 as a possible D gene (5 bases). Germline-derived CDR1 and CDR2 are MNHEY and SVGAGI. There are 14 residues in the CDR3. In DNA form, the CDR3 reads TGTGCCAGCAGAGACGGGTGGGACTTGTCACCCATCCACTTT. Protein sequence: CASRDGWDLSPIHF.

With respect to this clonotype: The missing conserved phenylalanine or tryptophan at the end of this CDR3 makes a read error likely. V is TRBV6-7 and J is TRBJ1-6; maybe TRBD1 (6 bases). TRBV6-7 falls under the ORF class, with uncertain function. The CDR3 covers 16 residues. V was clipped by 2 bases and J by 10 bases, with 18 bases between them. The CDR3 reads CASSYLDRIGSSPLHV. The CDR3 DNA follows: TGTGCCAGCAGTTACCTCGACAGGATAGGAAGCTCACCCCTCCACGTT.

The table lists this clonotype with a count of one. A much larger clonotype is one base distant, so this may be a read error. The chain combines TRBV7-9 with TRBJ2-2; D possibly uses TRBD1 or TRBD2 (5 bases each). The germline V gene encodes CDR1 SEHNR and CDR2 FQNEAQ (reference sequence). This CDR3 contains 15 residues. CDR3 sequence: CASSSRPLEAGDLFF. CDR3 DNA: TGTGCCAGCAGCTCCCGACCCCTTGAGGCCGGGGACCTGTTTTTT.

This clonotype appeared a single time. The chain is built from TRBV6-6 and TRBJ1-1, with D maybe TRBD1 (5 bases). From germline, CDR1 is MNHNY and CDR2 SVGAGI (reference sequence). Between the trimmed V and J ends, which lost 8 bases and 6 bases, there was a span of 16 bases. The CDR3 extends over 13 amino acids. The CDR3 DNA sequence: TGTGCCAGCTGCTCCGGGGGTATCGCTGAAGCTTTCTTT. Translation gives CASCSGGIAEAFF.

This clonotype was observed a single time. The conserved phenylalanine or tryptophan normally closing the CDR3 is absent here, so this likely arose from a read error. The chain is built from TRBV11-2 and TRBJ2-2; 11 bases are a match to TRBD2. CDR1 SGHAT and CDR2 FQNNGV come from the germline V gene. CDR3 size: 18 residues. V was pared by 6 bases and J by 7 bases, with 16 bases of the junction left unmatched. The DNA of the CDR3 is TGTGCCAGCAGATTTCTGGGTAGCGGGAGGGCATACATCGGGGAGCTGTTTGTT. Amino acid sequence: CASRFLGSGRAYIGELFV.

Comment on this clonotype: A read error may explain this, as a much larger clone is one base away. The J gene is TRBJ2-7, the V gene TRBV20-1, with 7 bases fitting TRBD1. The germline V gene has CDR1 DFQATT and CDR2 SNEGSKA (reference sequence). V dropped 0 bases and J dropped 2; count of bases not matched to a gene: 7. The CDR3 is 15 residues long. The DNA of the CDR3 is TGCAGTGCTAGAGATCGATGGACAGGAACCTACGAGCAGTACTTC. Protein product: CSARDRWTGTYEQYF.

Comment on this clonotype: The CDR3 end shows no conserved phenylalanine or tryptophan, and so a read error is likely. V and J are TRBV6-5 and TRBJ2-1; D remains unclear. V was pared by 5 bases and J by 4 bases, with 6 bases between. The CDR3 is 12 residues long. Germline V lookup: CDR1 MNHEY, CDR2 SVGAGI. Written as DNA, the CDR3 is TGTGCCAGCAGTATCGCGTACAATGAGCAGTTCATC. Residues: CASSIAYNEQFI.